Listed below are T cell receptor beta chains from one sample, sequenced in a study of blood T cell repertoires in COVID-19. Clones were sequenced by immunoSEQ multiplex PCR, and TCRdb holds only the in-frame ones, with some missing. The profile covers roughly 98,000 clones, with 85% to 95% appearing a single time and about 5.9% taken by the ten largest. Sequenced input: peripheral blood. The receptors here all came from a woman aged 60-75 years with active COVID-19. The CDR3 runs from the conserved cysteine through the conserved F or W. D genes are given only for firm matches. Some rows have no size entry. The others give once, few or many, or a class for an expanded clone.

CASLPGGSSGNTIYF	TGTGCCAGCCTCCCAGGGGGAAGCTCTGGAAACACCATATATTTT	TRBD1	-	15	TRBV19	TRBJ1-3
CASSQDPLDRGTGNTIYF	TGCGCCAGCAGCCAAGACCCTCTGGACAGGGGGACTGGAAACACCATATATTTT	TRBD1	once	18	TRBV4-3	TRBJ1-3
CASSPHEETQYF	TGTGCCAGCAGCCCTCACGAGGAGACCCAGTACTTC	-	-	12	TRBV9	TRBJ2-5
CSVAGSTDTQYF	TGCAGCGTTGCAGGTAGCACAGATACGCAGTATTTT	-	-	12	TRBV29-1	TRBJ2-3
CASSQDEYRGFEKLFF	TGTGCCAGCAGCCAAGATGAGTACAGGGGATTTGAAAAACTGTTTTTT	TRBD1	few	16	TRBV3-1/TRBV3-2	TRBJ1-4
CASSAQRTVVSYEQYF	TGTGCCAGTAGTGCCCAGAGGACAGTCGTGTCCTACGAGCAGTACTTC	-	few	16	TRBV19	TRBJ2-7
CASSTQKNTEAFF	TGTGCCAGCAGCACACAAAAGAACACTGAAGCTTTCTTT	-	-	13	TRBV27	TRBJ1-1
CASSAGRTYNEQFF	TGTGCCAGCAGCGCAGGAAGAACCTACAATGAGCAGTTCTTC	-	once	14	TRBV28	TRBJ2-1
CASSIGRAGEKLFF	TGTGCCAGTAGTATAGGCAGGGCCGGCGAAAAACTGTTTTTT	-	once	14	TRBV19	TRBJ1-4
CASSLRQGGTEALF	TGTGCCAGCAGCTTAAGACAGGGAGGTACTGAAGCTCTCTTT	TRBD1	-	14	TRBV5-4	TRBJ1-1